The 20 T cell receptor beta chains in this list originate from one sample, sequenced in a study of T cell repertoires in cytomegalovirus infection (dated by TCRdb to about 2019). Sequencing was carried out with an Illumina HiSeq 1500. TCRdb handled the public reads itself, with Q25 trimming in fastp and clone calling in MiXCR, and kept productive beta chains. Entries that share a CDR3 protein sequence are merged under the most common genes and DNA. Counted in this sample were approximately 910,000 distinct CDR3 sequences; roughly a third of them appeared once. The ten largest clonotypes hold roughly 13% of the sample. These TCRs' antigens remain unknown. This specimen's treatment or condition label, per the study, means: in vitro stimulation with specific CMV peptide epitopes to enrich CMV-specific T cells. This material consisted of cultured CD8+ T cells from PBMCs, taken from culture after CMV antigen stimulation. The receptors come from a human donor in good health (CMV status not recorded). Some clones in this sample may be carry-over from other donors' samples.

This clonotype was counted a single time. The CDR3: CAFQPGTSGGELFF. In nucleotides, the CDR3 is TGTGCCTTCCAGCCCGGGACTAGCGGCGGGGAGCTGTTTTTT. The gene calls are TRBV10-3 and TRBJ2-2; 11 bases are a match to TRBD2. CDR3 length equals 14 residues. Germline CDR1 reads ENHRY; CDR2 reads SYGVKD. With 11 bases clipped from V and 7 bases from J, the junction kept 9 bases outside the gene matches.

A word on this clonotype: This may stem from a read error, because a much larger clone lies one nucleotide away. The V call is TRBV12-3 or TRBV12-4, the J call TRBJ2-3, with 9 bases aligning to TRBD2. Trimming took 2 bases from V and 6 from J; bases not matched to a gene: 15. This CDR3 has 18 residues. DNA of the CDR3: TGTGCCAGCAGTTTATATCCCCCCGGACTAGCGCGTGAGGATACGCAGTATTTT. Translated: CASSLYPPGLAREDTQYF.

This clonotype has only a few counts. This CDR3 reads CASGPGGYYGYTF. CDR3 DNA sequence: TGTGCCAGCGGTCCCGGGGGCTACTATGGCTACACCTTC. The rearrangement links TRBV7-8 to TRBJ1-2, with TRBD1 as a possible D gene (6 bases). CDR3 length: 13 amino acids. Trimming removed 8 bases at V and 3 bases at J, with 13 bases between. CDR1 SGHVS and CDR2 FQNEAQ come from the germline V gene.

This clonotype occurred a few times. This sequence joins TRBV6-5 and TRBJ2-1; the D is unclear. The ends were cut back, 3 bases at V and 2 bases at J, with 17 bases in the middle. Germline-derived CDR1 and CDR2 are MNHEY and SVGAGI. The CDR3 has 17 residues. CDR3 in amino acids: CASSYGETPTPYNEQFF. The CDR3 DNA follows: TGTGCCAGCAGTTATGGAGAGACCCCTACCCCCTACAATGAGCAGTTCTTC.

This clonotype came up a few times. V is TRBV12-3 or TRBV12-4 and J is TRBJ1-4, with D uncertain. The CDR3 is 17 residues long. V was shortened by 8 bases and J by 0 bases, with 19 bases between the two germline ends. For the CDR3, the DNA is TGTGCCAGCGAACCCTTGAAGCTACCTTCAACTAATGAAAAACTGTTTTTT. Residues: CASEPLKLPSTNEKLFF.

This clonotype was seen a handful of times. The chain links TRBV18 to TRBJ2-7, with 8 bases aligning to TRBD1. Germline assignment: CDR1 KGHSH and CDR2 LQKENI. J gave up 3 bases and V 0 bases, and 7 bases lay outside the gene matches. This CDR3 is built from 16 residues. In DNA form, the CDR3 reads TGTGCCAGCTCACCACCGTCCGGGACAGGTGACTACGAGCAGTACTTC. It codes for CASSPPSGTGDYEQYF.

This clonotype occurred many times. The rearrangement joins TRBV7-8 to TRBJ2-3; TRBD2 might be the D (7 bases). Germline CDR1 and CDR2: SGHVS and FQNEAQ. V was clipped by 5 bases and J by 1 base, with 16 bases between them. This CDR3 comprises 16 residues. The CDR3 sequence is CASSPEGGEGTDTQYF. The CDR3 region has the DNA TGTGCCAGCAGCCCAGAGGGGGGGGAAGGCACAGATACGCAGTATTTT.

This rearrangement joins TRBV6-1 to TRBJ1-5, with D possibly TRBD1 on 5 matching bases. The ends were cut back, 5 bases at V and 7 bases at J, with 18 bases in the middle. CDR1 and CDR2 from the germline V gene are MNHNS and SASEGT. The CDR3 spans 15 residues. CDR3 amino acids: CASSRTRGGNQPQHF. The CDR3 DNA reads as TGTGCCAGCAGTCGTACTAGGGGCGGGAACCAGCCCCAGCATTTT.

This clonotype was found a few times. V usage is TRBV9 and J usage is TRBJ1-2; D is unclear. Germline loops: CDR1 SGDLS, CDR2 YYNGEE. Trimming took off 0 bases at V and 4 bases at J, with 10 bases between the two ends. The CDR3 covers 14 residues. The CDR3 nucleotides are TGTGCCAGCAGCGTAGGAGGAACGTCCTATGGCTACACCTTC. It is translated as CASSVGGTSYGYTF.

J is TRBJ2-2 and V is TRBV4-1, with D perhaps assigned TRBD1 or TRBD2 (5 bases each). Germline CDR1 is MGHRA and CDR2 is YSYEKL. Trimming took off 5 bases at V and 2 bases at J, with 12 bases between the two ends. The CDR3 runs to 15 residues. The CDR3 here is CASSKAGTNTGELFF. The CDR3 coding sequence is TGCGCCAGCAGCAAAGCAGGGACCAACACCGGGGAGCTGTTTTTT.

Ten or more counts support this clonotype. The gene calls are TRBV7-6 and TRBJ1-1, with D perhaps TRBD1 (5 bases). The V end was cut by 5 bases, the J end by 6 bases, with 7 bases between. This CDR3 region has 11 residues. Germline lookup yields CDR1 SGHVS and CDR2 FNYEAQ. The CDR3 sequence: CASSQGSEAFF. Here the CDR3 DNA reads TGTGCCAGCAGCCAGGGTTCTGAAGCTTTCTTT.

V usage is TRBV7-6 and J usage is TRBJ1-1; D remains ambiguous. CDR1 is SGHVS and CDR2 is FNYEAQ in the germline V gene. The V end lost 5 bases, the J end lost 4 bases, and 14 bases lay between the germline ends. The CDR3 has 14 amino acids. CDR3 protein: CASSPRAGGTEAFF. CDR3 nucleotides: TGTGCCAGCAGCCCGCGGGCGGGAGGCACTGAAGCTTTCTTT.

This clonotype was recorded once. The chain employs TRBV20-1 and TRBJ2-3; tentatively, D is TRBD2 (5 bases). This CDR3 is 17 amino acids long. The V and J ends lost 4 bases and 0 bases respectively, with 20 bases between them. Germline V gene data show CDR1 as DFQATT and CDR2 as SNEGSKA (reference sequence). The CDR3 DNA follows: TGCAGTGCTAAGGACCACCTCCGGGATACTAGCACAGATACGCAGTATTTT. Translation: CSAKDHLRDTSTDTQYF.

The V and J genes are TRBV4-1 and TRBJ2-1; 7 bases map to TRBD2. V shed 0 bases and J 3 bases; nucleotides not matched to a gene: 2. The CDR3 contains 15 residues. The germline gives CDR1 MGHRA, CDR2 YSYEKL. CDR3 in DNA: TGCGCCAGCAGCCAAGACAGCGGGGTCTACAATGAGCAGTTCTTC. It yields the protein CASSQDSGVYNEQFF.

This chain joins TRBV20-1 and TRBJ1-5, with 7 bases aligning to TRBD1. The CDR3 runs 15 residues. V shed 1 base and J 3 bases; nucleotides not matched to a gene: 6. The germline CDR1 and CDR2 sequences are DFQATT and SNEGSKA (reference sequence). The CDR3, as DNA: TGCAGTGCTAGAGCCCAGGACAGGTACAATCAGCCCCAGCATTTT. Translated: CSARAQDRYNQPQHF.

Comments on this clonotype: This may stem from a read error, because a much larger clone lies one nucleotide away. The chain has TRBV12-3 or TRBV12-4 and TRBJ1-4; D gene unclear. CDR3 length: 15 residues. CDR3 residues: CTSSNNMHPNEKLFF. CDR3 nucleotides: TGTACCAGCAGTAACAATATGCACCCTAATGAAAAACTGTTTTTT.

This clonotype has more than one count but fewer than ten. J is TRBJ1-4 and V is TRBV14; TRBD1 is a possible D gene (5 bases). V gave up 4 bases and J gave up 6 bases, with 9 bases separating them. CDR3 length: 13 residues. From germline, CDR1 is SGHDN and CDR2 FVKESK. This CDR3 reads CASSPAGDEKLFF. For the CDR3, the DNA is TGTGCCAGCAGCCCCGCGGGGGATGAAAAACTGTTTTTT.

The chain recombines TRBV10-3 with TRBJ2-1; 15 nucleotides line up with TRBD2. CDR1 and CDR2 from the germline V gene are ENHRY and SYGVKD. CDR3 size: 18 residues. Trimming removed 3 bases from V and 8 bases from J; junction bases left unmatched: 11. CDR3 coding DNA: TGTGCCATCAGTGATCTGGCCGGGACTAGCGGGGGGTTTGATGAGCAGTTCTTC. Translated: CAISDLAGTSGGFDEQFF.

This chain's CDR3 is CSAFKQGARDTEAFF. The CDR3 DNA reads as TGCAGTGCTTTTAAACAGGGGGCGCGGGACACTGAAGCTTTCTTT. The J gene is TRBJ1-1, the V gene TRBV20-1; 9 nucleotides match TRBD1. The CDR3 sequence is 15 residues long. Germline CDR1 and CDR2: DFQATT and SNEGSKA (reference sequence). V shed 5 bases, J shed 3 bases, and the junction held 10 bases outside the gene matches.

This sequence joins TRBV28 and TRBJ1-5; no definite D call. Germline CDR1 and CDR2: MDHEN and SYDVKM. V lost 5 bases, J lost 2 bases, and 19 bases lay in between. This CDR3 spans 17 amino acids. CDR3 region: CASSPRTGKFGNQPQHF. The CDR3 nucleotides read TGTGCCAGCAGTCCTAGGACGGGGAAATTCGGCAATCAGCCCCAGCATTTT.